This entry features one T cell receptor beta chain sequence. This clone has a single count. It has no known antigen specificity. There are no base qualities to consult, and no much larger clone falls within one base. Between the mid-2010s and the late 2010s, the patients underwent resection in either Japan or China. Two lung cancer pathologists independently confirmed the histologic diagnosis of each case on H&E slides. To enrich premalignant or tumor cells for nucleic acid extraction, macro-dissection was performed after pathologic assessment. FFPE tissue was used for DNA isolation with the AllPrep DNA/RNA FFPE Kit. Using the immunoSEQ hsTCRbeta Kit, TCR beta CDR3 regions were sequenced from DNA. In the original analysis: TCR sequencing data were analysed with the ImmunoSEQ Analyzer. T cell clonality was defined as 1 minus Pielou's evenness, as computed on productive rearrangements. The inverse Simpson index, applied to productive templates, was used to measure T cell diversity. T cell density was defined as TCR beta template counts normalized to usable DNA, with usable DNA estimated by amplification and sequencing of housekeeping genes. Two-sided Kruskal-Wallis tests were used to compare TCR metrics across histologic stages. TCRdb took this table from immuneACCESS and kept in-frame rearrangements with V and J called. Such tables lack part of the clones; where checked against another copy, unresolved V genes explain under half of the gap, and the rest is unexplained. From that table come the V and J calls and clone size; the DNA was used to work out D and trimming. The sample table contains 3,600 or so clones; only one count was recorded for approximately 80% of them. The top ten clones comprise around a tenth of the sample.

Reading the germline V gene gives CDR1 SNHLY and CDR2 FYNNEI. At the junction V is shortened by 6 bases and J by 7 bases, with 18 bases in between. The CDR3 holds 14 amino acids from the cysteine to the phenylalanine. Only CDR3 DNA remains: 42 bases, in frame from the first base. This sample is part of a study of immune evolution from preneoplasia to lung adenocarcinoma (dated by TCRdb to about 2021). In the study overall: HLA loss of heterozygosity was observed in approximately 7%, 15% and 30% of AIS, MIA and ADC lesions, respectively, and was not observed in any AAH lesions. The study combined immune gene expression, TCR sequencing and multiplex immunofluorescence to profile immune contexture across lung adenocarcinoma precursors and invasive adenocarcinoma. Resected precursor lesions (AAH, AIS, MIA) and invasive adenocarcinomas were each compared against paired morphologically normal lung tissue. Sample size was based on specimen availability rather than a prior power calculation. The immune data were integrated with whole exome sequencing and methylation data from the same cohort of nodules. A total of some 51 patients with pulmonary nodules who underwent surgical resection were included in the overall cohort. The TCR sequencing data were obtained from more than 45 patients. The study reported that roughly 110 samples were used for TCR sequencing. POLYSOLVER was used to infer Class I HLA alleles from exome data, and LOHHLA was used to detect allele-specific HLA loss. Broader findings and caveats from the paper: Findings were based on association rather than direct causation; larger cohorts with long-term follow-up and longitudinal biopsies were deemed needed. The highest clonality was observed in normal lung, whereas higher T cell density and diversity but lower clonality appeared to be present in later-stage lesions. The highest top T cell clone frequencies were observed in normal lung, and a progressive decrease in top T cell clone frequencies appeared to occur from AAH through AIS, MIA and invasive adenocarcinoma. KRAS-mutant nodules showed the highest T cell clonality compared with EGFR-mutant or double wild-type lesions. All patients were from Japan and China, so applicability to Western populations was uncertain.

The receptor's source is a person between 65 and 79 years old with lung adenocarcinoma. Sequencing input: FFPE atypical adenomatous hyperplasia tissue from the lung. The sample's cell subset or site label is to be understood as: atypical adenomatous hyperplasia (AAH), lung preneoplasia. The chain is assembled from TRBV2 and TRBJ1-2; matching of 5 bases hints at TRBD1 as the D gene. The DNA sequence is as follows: TGTGCCAGCAGAGCCGGGACGGCGGCCGCTGGCTACACCTTC. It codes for CASRAGTAAAGYTF.